This record concerns one T cell receptor beta chain sequence. The antigen is unknown. CDR1 and CDR2 from the germline V gene are SGHDN and FVKESK. The length of the CDR3 is 15 residues. Trimming stripped 4 bases from V and 6 bases from J, with 16 bases between. The data stem from a study of siplizumab effects on memory and regulatory T cells. Overall study results and limits: A naive or memory phenotype could not be assigned to roughly 80-97% of the proliferating CD4+ or CD8+ clones. Alloreactive sequences whose origin lay in unstimulated CD4+ memory cells were significantly reduced by siplizumab.

Generated by immunoSEQ multiplex PCR, the TCRdb table keeps only in-frame clones and is missing some. This sample carries roughly 93,000 clones, 85% to 95% of them seen once, and the ten largest clones take 1% to 1.5%. The sequenced material came from non-Treg CD4+ T cells sorted from blood. This clonotype originated in a human donor in good health. The chain is built from TRBV14 and TRBJ2-1; D not certain. The CDR3 DNA is TGTGCCAGCAGCCCTCATCGGGTCCCTATCAATGAGCAGTTCTTC. This gives the protein CASSPHRVPINEQFF. The full variable domain, rest sourced from reference TRBV14 and TRBJ2-1, is EAGVTQFPSHSVIEKGQTVTLRCDPISGHDNLYWYRRVMGKEIKFLLHFVKESKQDESGMPNNRFLAERTGGTYSTLKVQPAELEDSGVYFCASSPHRVPINEQFFGPGTRLTVL.